This T cell receptor (beta chain) was identified during a study of cytotoxic CD8 clonotypes in ibrutinib-treated CLL. Study information: It was after a median about 11 months of treatment, range 6 to 36, that response samples were taken.

The repertoire was sequenced with immunoSEQ multiplex PCR; TCRdb's copy has only in-frame clones and lacks some. The sample records over 250,000 clones, 70% to 80% being singletons. As input for TCR beta libraries, about 1.8 micrograms of genomic DNA came from cryopreserved PBMCs. CDR3 size: 17 residues. Trimming took 0 bases from V and 7 from J; bases not matched to a gene: 11. CDR1 is LGHNA, CDR2 YSLEER, per germline. This TCR derives from a human donor with chronic lymphocytic leukemia. Specimen: PBMCs, collected at disease progression, from a patient treated with ibrutinib. The J gene is TRBJ2-3, the V gene TRBV4-3, with 9 bases identical to TRBD2. The CDR3 region has the DNA TGCGCCAGCAGCCAAGACCGAGGGGCGGGAGGGCCTTATACGCAGTATTTT. The encoded protein is CASSQDRGAGGPYTQYF.